Listed below are T cell receptor beta chains from one sample, sequenced in a study of OX40 agonist ivuxolimab in advanced cancers. Measured with immunoSEQ multiplex PCR; TCRdb has only the in-frame clones, and not every one. Of 50,000 to 75,000 clones in the sample, about 89% were seen once. The sequencing used CD4+ or CD8+ T cells sorted from blood, collected in a trial of the OX40 agonist ivuxolimab. All receptors derive from an adult with an advanced solid tumor such as melanoma, head and neck, liver or kidney cancer. The CDR3 runs from the conserved cysteine through the conserved F or W. Each record gives: clone size, J gene, D gene, V gene, CDR3 DNA, CDR3 protein. D genes are given only for firm matches. Expanded clones are given a class, and other clones once, few, many or no size at all.

size: NA; J: TRBJ2-7; D: TRBD1; V: TRBV5-1; DNA: TGCGCCGGCAGCTTGGCCAATTCGATGGGACAGGGACGAAACTACGAGCAGTACTTC; CDR3: CAGSLANSMGQGRNYEQYF
size: NA; J: TRBJ1-2; D: NA; V: TRBV2; DNA: TGTGCCAGCAGGCCGCGGGGGGTGGGTGGCTACACCTTC; CDR3: CASRPRGVGGYTF
size: NA; J: TRBJ1-2; D: NA; V: TRBV28; DNA: TGTGCCAGCAGTGACTCAGGCGTACCTAACTATGGCTACACCTTC; CDR3: CASSDSGVPNYGYTF
size: NA; J: TRBJ1-1; D: NA; V: TRBV27; DNA: TGTGCCAGCAGGTCGGAGAACAGGAACACTGAAGCTTTCTTT; CDR3: CASRSENRNTEAFF
size: NA; J: TRBJ2-2; D: NA; V: TRBV6-1; DNA: TGTGCCAGCAGTGCGGGGACGGCCACCCCGGGAGTCACCGGGGAGCTGTTTTTT; CDR3: CASSAGTATPGVTGELFF
size: NA; J: TRBJ2-5; D: NA; V: TRBV21-1; DNA: TGTGCCAGCAGCCCGCCTTTGTACCAAGAGACCCAGTACTTC; CDR3: CASSPPLYQETQYF
size: NA; J: TRBJ2-2; D: NA; V: TRBV6-5; DNA: TGTGCCAGCAGTTACTCATGGGGGCGAAGGACCGGGGAGCTGTTTTTT; CDR3: CASSYSWGRRTGELFF
size: NA; J: TRBJ2-5; D: NA; V: TRBV6-6; DNA: TGTGCCAGCAGTAAACAAGAGACCCAGTACTTC; CDR3: CASSKQETQYF
size: few; J: TRBJ1-1; D: NA; V: TRBV20-1; DNA: TGCAGCTTGGGGTTGAACACTGAAGCTTTCTTT; CDR3: CSLGLNTEAFF
size: NA; J: TRBJ1-5; D: NA; V: TRBV4-2; DNA: TGTGCCAGCAGTTCGGGAGGGTCGAATCAGCCCCAGCATTTT; CDR3: CASSSGGSNQPQHF
size: NA; J: TRBJ2-3; D: TRBD2; V: TRBV5-1; DNA: TGCGCCAGCAGCGGATTAGCGGGGACCACCTCAGATACGCAGTATTTT; CDR3: CASSGLAGTTSDTQYF
size: NA; J: TRBJ2-2; D: NA; V: TRBV7-8; DNA: TGTGCCAGCAGCTTACGGGCTTCCGGGGAGCTGTTTTTT; CDR3: CASSLRASGELFF
size: NA; J: TRBJ1-5; D: NA; V: TRBV5-6; DNA: TGTGCCAGCAGCTTGTTTACAGGGATGTTTCAGCAGCCCCAGCATTTT; CDR3: CASSLFTGMFQQPQHF
size: NA; J: TRBJ2-5; D: NA; V: TRBV6-5; DNA: TGTGCCAGCAGTTCTCGAGTTCGGGAGACCCAGTACTTC; CDR3: CASSSRVRETQYF
size: NA; J: TRBJ1-1; D: NA; V: TRBV30; DNA: TGTGCCTGGAGGAGAAGCCCAAACACTGAAGCTTTCTTT; CDR3: CAWRRSPNTEAFF
size: once; J: TRBJ1-1; D: NA; V: TRBV6-5; DNA: TGTGCCAGCAGTTACCTGGCGGGGAACACTGAAGCTTTCTTT; CDR3: CASSYLAGNTEAFF
size: NA; J: TRBJ2-5; D: NA; V: TRBV18; DNA: TGTGCCAGCTCACCAGGGCTGAAAGAGACCCAGTACTTC; CDR3: CASSPGLKETQYF
size: NA; J: TRBJ2-3; D: NA; V: TRBV7-9; DNA: TGTGCCAGCAGCTCCACAGGAGCAGATACGCAGTATTTT; CDR3: CASSSTGADTQYF
size: once; J: TRBJ2-4; D: TRBD1; V: TRBV5-4; DNA: TGTGCCAGCAGCTCCCAGACAGGGGTGAACATTCAGTACTTC; CDR3: CASSSQTGVNIQYF
size: NA; J: TRBJ2-7; D: NA; V: TRBV7-3; DNA: TGTGCCAGCAGCTCAACCGGGGGAGGCGAGCAGTACTTC; CDR3: CASSSTGGGEQYF
size: once; J: TRBJ1-2; D: TRBD1; V: TRBV18; DNA: TGTGCCAGCTCCCTGCAGGGGGCAGGTGGCTACACCTTC; CDR3: CASSLQGAGGYTF
size: once; J: TRBJ1-1; D: NA; V: TRBV5-8; DNA: TGTGCCAGCAGCTTGGAGGTGAGGGAGGGCACTGAAGCTTTCTTT; CDR3: CASSLEVREGTEAFF
size: once; J: TRBJ1-3; D: NA; V: TRBV6-6; DNA: TGTGCCAGCAGTTACCGCAGGACCTCTGGAAACACCATATATTTT; CDR3: CASSYRRTSGNTIYF
size: NA; J: TRBJ1-1; D: NA; V: TRBV14; DNA: TGTGCCAGCAGCCTCCTGGGCGTGAACACTGAAGCTTTCTTT; CDR3: CASSLLGVNTEAFF
size: NA; J: TRBJ2-1; D: NA; V: TRBV7-2; DNA: TGTGCCAGCAGCTTAGTATCTCTGGGGGGGGCCCTCAATGAGCAGTTCTTC; CDR3: CASSLVSLGGALNEQFF